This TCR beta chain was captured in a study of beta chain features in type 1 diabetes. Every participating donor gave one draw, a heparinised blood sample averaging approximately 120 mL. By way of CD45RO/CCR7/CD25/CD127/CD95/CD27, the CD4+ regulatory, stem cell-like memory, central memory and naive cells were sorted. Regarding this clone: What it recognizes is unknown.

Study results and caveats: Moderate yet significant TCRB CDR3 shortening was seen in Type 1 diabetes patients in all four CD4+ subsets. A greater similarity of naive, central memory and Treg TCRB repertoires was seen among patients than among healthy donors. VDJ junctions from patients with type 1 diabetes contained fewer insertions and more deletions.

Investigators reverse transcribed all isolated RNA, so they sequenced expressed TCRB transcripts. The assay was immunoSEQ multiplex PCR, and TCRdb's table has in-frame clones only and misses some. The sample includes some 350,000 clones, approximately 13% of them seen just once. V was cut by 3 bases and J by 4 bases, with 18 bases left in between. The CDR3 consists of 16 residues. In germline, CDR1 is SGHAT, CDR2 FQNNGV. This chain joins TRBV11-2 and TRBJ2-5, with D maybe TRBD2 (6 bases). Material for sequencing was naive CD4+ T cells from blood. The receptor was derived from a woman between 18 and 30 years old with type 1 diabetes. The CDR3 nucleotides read TGTGCCAGCAGCTTTCGGGACTCTTATCCCCCAGAGACCCAGTACTTC. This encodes CASSFRDSYPPETQYF.